These 24 T cell receptor beta chains were sequenced from one sample in a study of cytomegalovirus exposure and HLA in healthy donors. The primer mix had 60 Vbeta and 13 Jbeta primers. Method: immunoSEQ multiplex PCR; TCRdb's copy keeps in-frame clones and lacks some. Seen here are over 100,000 clones, roughly four fifths observed once, and the top ten hold 20% to 25%. What was sequenced was PBMCs. Source of these receptors: a man aged 30 to 39 in good health and CMV-seropositive.

The chain recombines TRBV6-5 with TRBJ2-2; D perhaps matches TRBD2 (6 bases). The germline V gene encodes CDR1 MNHEY and CDR2 SVGAGI. This CDR3 region has 12 residues. V was pared by 8 bases and J by 5 bases, with 9 bases between. The CDR3 loop reads CASHRGTGELFF. In nucleotides, the CDR3 is TGTGCCAGCCATCGGGGGACCGGGGAGCTGTTTTTT.

The CDR3 sequence is CASSSRTGGTEAFF. The CDR3 coding sequence is TGTGCCAGTAGTTCAAGGACAGGGGGGACTGAAGCTTTCTTT. The V gene is TRBV19, the J gene TRBJ1-1, with TRBD1 matching 10 bases. V shed 5 bases, J shed 5 bases, and the junction held 5 bases outside the gene matches. The CDR3 covers 14 residues. Germline CDR1 and CDR2: LNHDA and SQIVND (reference sequence).

The V and J genes are TRBV27 and TRBJ2-5, with a weak D call TRBD2 (6 bases). Germline CDR1 is MNHEY and CDR2 is SMNVEV (reference sequence). V lost 0 bases to trimming and J lost 5 bases, with 13 bases between them. The CDR3 has 15 amino acids. The CDR3 DNA is TGTGCCAGCAGTTTATCAGGGACGGGGAGGGAGACCCAGTACTTC. Its protein is CASSLSGTGRETQYF.

The chain links TRBV29-1 to TRBJ1-1, with D unclear. V was cut by 4 bases and J by 1 base, with 7 bases left in between. Germline loops: CDR1 SQVTM, CDR2 ANQGSEA. The CDR3 contains 12 residues. The CDR3: CSVAAGNTEAFF. The DNA for the CDR3 is TGCAGCGTTGCAGCAGGGAACACTGAAGCTTTCTTT.

In its sample, this clone was seen a few times. This chain uses TRBV19 with TRBJ2-2, with 10 nucleotides matching TRBD2. With V trimmed by 5 bases and J by 5 bases, 5 bases remained unmatched. The CDR3 contains 15 residues. Germline CDR1 is LNHDA and CDR2 is SQIVND (reference sequence). In nucleotides, the CDR3 is TGTGCCAGTAGTTATCTAGCGGGAGTAACCGGGGAGCTGTTTTTT. Translation gives CASSYLAGVTGELFF.

The V and J genes are TRBV6-1 and TRBJ2-7; 9 bases line up with TRBD1. Germline CDR1 MNHNS, CDR2 SASEGT. After removal of 7 bases from V and 7 bases from J, the junction contained 11 bases not matched to a gene. The CDR3 runs 14 residues. The CDR3 is CASKLQGALREQYF. The DNA for the CDR3 is TGTGCCAGCAAATTACAGGGGGCGCTCAGAGAGCAGTACTTC.

This chain joins TRBV10-3 and TRBJ2-3; tentative D call: TRBD1 (5 bases). Per germline, CDR1 ENHRY and CDR2 SYGVKD. The CDR3 sequence is 16 residues long. Trimming took 3 bases from V and 0 from J, leaving 13 bases between them. The CDR3 region is CAISDGAATSTDTQYF. The DNA for the CDR3 is TGTGCCATCAGTGATGGGGCCGCTACTAGCACAGATACGCAGTATTTT.

This chain connects TRBV5-5 to TRBJ1-1, with unresolved D. V was shortened by 4 bases and J by 4 bases, with 23 bases between the two germline ends. CDR1 is SGHKS and CDR2 is YYEKEE in the germline V gene (reference sequence). The CDR3 has 17 amino acids. The CDR3 DNA reads TGTGCCAGCAGCCGGTCGGCGGGTACCGGGCTGGTCACTGAAGCTTTCTTT. Translation: CASSRSAGTGLVTEAFF.

A few counts support this clone. This chain connects TRBV7-2 to TRBJ2-7, with 7 positions matching TRBD2. The junction had 13 bases not matched to a gene; V was cut back by 4 bases and J by 4 bases. This CDR3 has 16 amino acids. CDR1 and CDR2 (germline): SGHTA, FQGNSA. CDR3 amino acids: CASSSRLGGSLYEQYV. In nucleotides, the CDR3 is TGTGCCAGCAGCTCCCGCCTTGGCGGGAGTCTTTACGAGCAGTACGTC.

This rearrangement joins TRBV23-1 to TRBJ1-5, with D possibly matching TRBD1 (5 bases). TRBV23-1 is placed among ORFs of uncertain function. The V end was cut by 1 base, the J end by 0 bases, with 10 bases between. The CDR3 loop spans 16 amino acids. In DNA form, the CDR3 reads TGCGCCAGCAGTCAATGGGACTTCTATAGCAATCAGCCCCAGCATTTT. This codes for CASSQWDFYSNQPQHF.

This clone has just one count. The chain couples TRBV5-6 to TRBJ1-1; TRBD1 is a possible D gene (6 bases). There are 15 residues in the CDR3. V lost 4 bases to trimming and J lost 6 bases, with 19 bases between them. The germline V gene encodes CDR1 SGHDT and CDR2 YYEEEE. In nucleotides, the CDR3 is TGTGCCAGCAGCGTGAACAGGGACAATTCTCCTGAAGCTTTCTTT. Its protein is CASSVNRDNSPEAFF.

The chain links TRBV15 to TRBJ2-2; D possibly corresponds to TRBD1 (6 bases). Trimming cost V 8 bases and J 0 bases, with 10 bases left between them. Germline V gene data show CDR1 as LNHNV and CDR2 as YYDKDF (reference sequence). This CDR3 has 14 amino acids. In DNA, the CDR3 is TGTGCCACCGGACGGACAGCGAACACCGGGGAGCTGTTTTTT. This gives the protein CATGRTANTGELFF.

The chain is built from TRBV5-1 and TRBJ2-6; 8 bases fit TRBD1. The V gene's germline CDR1 is SGHRS and CDR2 YFSETQ. The CDR3 consists of 16 residues. Trimming cost V 1 base and J 1 base; bases outside gene matches: 1. This CDR3 is CASSLQGASGANVLTF. The DNA for the CDR3 is TGCGCCAGCAGCTTGCAGGGGGCGTCTGGGGCCAACGTCCTGACTTTC.

The count of this clone is one. V usage is TRBV5-4 and J usage is TRBJ1-1; no definite D call. The CDR3 is made up of 15 amino acids. Germline V CDR1 and CDR2: SGHNT, YYREEE (reference sequence). Trimming removed 3 bases from V and 1 base from J, with 13 bases in between. The CDR3 sequence is CASSSQNRRNTEAFF. The CDR3 DNA follows: TGTGCCAGCAGCTCACAGAACCGACGGAACACTGAAGCTTTCTTT.

With regard to this clone: One end of the junction is discordant with germline, which a read error may explain. The V gene is TRBV7-9, the J gene TRBJ2-2; 7 bases agree with TRBD2. This CDR3 region has 15 residues. Per the germline V gene, CDR1 is SEHNR and CDR2 is FQNEAQ (reference sequence). The CDR3 DNA is TGTTCCAGCAGCTCGGGACTAACAAGCGTTGGGGAGCTGTTTTTT. Translation: CSSSSGLTSVGELFF.

CDR3 residues: CASSQATVTSGNDNEQFF. As DNA, the CDR3 is TGTGCCAGCAGCCAGGCCACCGTTACTAGCGGGAACGACAATGAGCAGTTCTTC. The gene calls are TRBV4-2 and TRBJ2-1, with 10 positions matching TRBD2. The CDR3 extends over 18 amino acids. Germline CDR1 and CDR2: LGHNA and YNFKEQ. V gave up 3 bases and J gave up 5 bases; unmatched junction bases: 13.

There are a few counts of this clone. The genes are TRBV19 and TRBJ1-1; D gene ambiguous. The V end lost 1 base, the J end lost 1 base, and 13 bases lay between the germline ends. Germline CDR1 and CDR2: LNHDA and SQIVND (reference sequence). The CDR3 loop spans 16 amino acids. CDR3 amino acids: CASSIGDTQTNTEAFF. The CDR3 DNA follows: TGTGCCAGTAGTATAGGAGACACTCAAACGAACACTGAAGCTTTCTTT.

The chain combines TRBV5-5 with TRBJ2-1; D is unclear. V lost 1 base and J lost 0, with 8 bases in between. The V gene's germline CDR1 is SGHKS and CDR2 YYEKEE (reference sequence). CDR3 length: 15 residues. The chain's CDR3 is CASSLWATSYNEQFF. The CDR3 DNA sequence: TGTGCCAGCAGCTTGTGGGCCACCTCCTACAATGAGCAGTTCTTC.

This clone was recorded only once. This chain links TRBV5-1 with TRBJ1-3, with D possibly being TRBD1 (6 bases). Germline V gives CDR1 SGHRS, CDR2 YFSETQ. CDR3 length equals 16 residues. The ends were cut back, 4 bases at V and 1 base at J, with 15 bases in the middle. In nucleotides, the CDR3 is TGCGCCAGCAGCATTGGGACATTACCTTCTGGAAACACCATATATTTT. Residues: CASSIGTLPSGNTIYF. The variable domain in full, with the rest retrieved from reference TRBV5-1 and TRBJ1-3, is KAGVTQTPRYLIKTRGQQVTLSCSPISGHRSVSWYQQTPGQGLQFLFEYFSETQRNKGNFPGRFSGRQFSNSRSEMNVSTLELGDSALYLCASSIGTLPSGNTIYFGEGSWLTVV.

This chain connects TRBV30 to TRBJ2-2, with 8 bases lining up with TRBD2. Per the germline V gene, CDR1 is GTSNPN and CDR2 is SVGIG (reference sequence). V was pared by 5 bases and J by 3 bases, with 8 bases of the junction left unmatched. The CDR3 is 15 amino acids. CDR3: CAWALGGADTGELFF. The CDR3 DNA follows: TGTGCCTGGGCTCTCGGGGGGGCCGACACCGGGGAGCTGTTTTTT.

This chain uses TRBV6-6 with TRBJ2-5; weak D call: TRBD1 (5 bases). Germline V gives CDR1 MNHNY, CDR2 SVGAGI (reference sequence). The CDR3 spans 16 residues. V dropped 2 bases and J dropped 4 bases, with 17 bases sitting between them. CDR3 DNA sequence: TGTGCCAGCAGTTACCCCTTCCAGGGAAAGGGAGAGACCCAGTACTTC. Protein product: CASSYPFQGKGETQYF.

As for this clone: The same CDR3 arises from other DNA sequences in this sample as well. The J gene is TRBJ1-3, the V gene TRBV10-3; 7 nucleotides agree with TRBD1. The CDR3 has 14 amino acids. Looked up from germline, CDR1 is ENHRY and CDR2 is SYGVKD. Trimming removed 6 bases from V and 4 bases from J; junction bases left unmatched: 6. The CDR3 here is CAIRGQLTGNTIYF. The CDR3 DNA reads as TGTGCCATCAGGGGACAGTTAACGGGAAACACCATATATTTT.

V and J are TRBV13 and TRBJ1-1; possible D gene TRBD1, 6 bases. This CDR3 comprises 17 residues. V was shortened by 5 bases and J by 4 bases, with 23 bases between the two germline ends. Germline V gene data show CDR1 as PRHDT and CDR2 as FYEKMQ (reference sequence). The CDR3 nucleotides are TGTGCCAGCAGCGCCGATTTTCGGTCACAGGGAAGCACTGAAGCTTTCTTT. Translating gives CASSADFRSQGSTEAFF.

V is TRBV7-3 and J is TRBJ2-1; 7 positions agree with TRBD1. The CDR3 extends over 17 amino acids. Germline V gene data show CDR1 as SGHTA and CDR2 as FQGTGA. Trimming took 3 bases from V and 6 from J; bases not matched to a gene: 14. The CDR3, as DNA: TGTGCCAGCAGCTTGAGACCCGGGACAGCCCCTATCAATGAGCAGTTCTTC. Translating it yields CASSLRPGTAPINEQFF.